These 27 T cell receptor beta chains were sequenced from one sample in a study of T cell responses to AZD1222 COVID-19 vaccine. Some clones are missing from TCRdb's copy, which holds only in-frame ones; the method was immunoSEQ multiplex PCR. The sample includes more than 95,000 clones, roughly 90% seen only once; the top ten take approximately 1.1%. Material: peripheral blood, obtained on day 0 of AZD1222 vaccination. The receptors come from an adult in good health.

In its sample, this clone was seen a few times. This chain joins TRBV7-3 and TRBJ2-5; perhaps TRBD2 as D (5 bases). This CDR3 has 13 amino acids. The germline gives CDR1 SGHTA, CDR2 FQGTGA. V lost 6 bases, J lost 1 base, and 9 bases lay in between. In nucleotides, the CDR3 is TGTGCCAGCAGTTATACTAGCCAAGAGACCCAGTACTTC. Amino acids: CASSYTSQETQYF. Drawing the rest from reference TRBV7-3 and TRBJ2-5, the complete variable domain is GAGVSQTPSNKVTEKGKYVELRCDPISGHTALYWYRQSLGQGPEFLIYFQGTGAADDSGLPNDRFFAVRPEGSVSTLKIQRTERGDSAVYLCASSYTSQETQYFGPGTRLLVL.

The chain couples TRBV7-8 to TRBJ2-7, with TRBD2 identical over 9 bases. The V segment lost 1 base and the J segment 9 bases; nucleotides outside the gene matches: 13. The V gene's germline CDR1 is SGHVS and CDR2 FQNEAQ. The CDR3 covers 16 residues. The CDR3 spells CASSLGSSGTGLRQYF. The CDR3, as DNA: TGTGCCAGCAGCTTAGGTTCTAGCGGGACGGGACTCCGGCAGTACTTC.

The rearrangement uses TRBV7-8 and TRBJ1-4, with no clear D. The CDR3 consists of 12 residues. Trimming stripped 5 bases from V and 12 bases from J, with 13 bases between. Germline V gives CDR1 SGHVS, CDR2 FQNEAQ. Written as DNA, the CDR3 is TGTGCCAGCAGCCCCCAAGGGAGGGAACTGTTTTTT. Translating it yields CASSPQGRELFF. Looking up the rest from reference TRBV7-8 and TRBJ1-4 gives the full variable domain: GAGVSQSPRYKVAKRGQDVALRCDPISGHVSLFWYQQALGQGPEFLTYFQNEAQLDKSGLPSDRFFAERPEGSVSTLKIQRTQQEDSAVYLCASSPQGRELFFGSGTQLSVL.

V and J are TRBV27 and TRBJ2-3; either TRBD1 or TRBD2 may fit D (5 bases each). The CDR3 totals 17 residues. Germline CDR1 MNHEY, CDR2 SMNVEV (reference sequence). With 10 bases removed from V and 6 bases from J, the gap between germline ends came to 29 bases. The CDR3 loop is CANLGRLTENPSDTQYF. The CDR3 coding sequence is TGTGCCAACTTGGGACGTTTGACTGAGAATCCATCGGATACGCAGTATTTT.

The chain carries TRBV19 and TRBJ2-7; no firm D call. The CDR3 spans 15 residues. Germline loops: CDR1 LNHDA, CDR2 SQIVND (reference sequence). Trimming stripped 1 base from V and 4 bases from J, with 14 bases between. CDR3: CASSIGRAPKYEQYF. The CDR3, as DNA: TGTGCCAGTAGTATAGGACGGGCCCCCAAGTACGAGCAGTACTTC. Combining the CDR3 with reference TRBV19 and TRBJ2-7 gives the whole variable domain DGGITQSPKYLFRKEGQNVTLSCEQNLNHDAMYWYRQDPGQGLRLIYYSQIVNDFQKGDIAEGYSVSREKKESFPLTVTSAQKNPTAFYLCASSIGRAPKYEQYFGPGTRLTVT.

The V gene is TRBV29-1, the J gene TRBJ2-1; 11 positions match TRBD2. CDR1 and CDR2 (germline): SQVTM, ANQGSEA. The CDR3 loop spans 16 amino acids. In DNA, the CDR3 is TGCAGGGGCTGTCCTCAGGGACTAGCGGTATACAATGAGCAGTTCTTC. Its translation is CRGCPQGLAVYNEQFF.

This chain uses TRBV10-3 with TRBJ1-6; 7 bases are shared with TRBD1. V gave up 10 bases and J gave up 3 bases; unmatched junction bases: 9. The CDR3 has 15 residues. Germline CDR1 reads ENHRY; CDR2 reads SYGVKD. The CDR3 DNA reads TGTGCCACCGCCGGGACAGCTCTCTATAATTCACCCCTCCACTTT. Translated, it gives CATAGTALYNSPLHF.

This clone was seen once. This chain links TRBV30 with TRBJ1-2; 8 positions match TRBD1. The V and J ends lost 4 bases and 5 bases, in that order; junction bases with no gene match: 3. Germline lookup yields CDR1 GTSNPN and CDR2 SVGIG (reference sequence). CDR3 length: 12 residues. CDR3 sequence: CAWTGQGYGYTF. CDR3 coding DNA: TGTGCCTGGACCGGACAGGGATATGGCTACACCTTC.

The chain carries TRBV5-1 and TRBJ1-6; D might be TRBD1 (6 bases). V lost 4 bases to trimming and J lost 4 bases, with 12 bases between them. The CDR3 has 15 residues. Germline CDR1 and CDR2: SGHRS and YFSETQ. The CDR3 loop is CASSPDRDYNSPLHF. CDR3 bases: TGCGCCAGCAGCCCGGACAGAGATTATAATTCACCCCTCCACTTT.

The chain uses TRBV2 and TRBJ2-7; 12 bases agree with TRBD2. V was clipped by 4 bases and J by 4 bases; unmatched bases: 5. This CDR3 contains 15 residues. Looked up from germline, CDR1 is SNHLY and CDR2 is FYNNEI. The CDR3 loop reads CASSATTSGSYEQYF. DNA for the CDR3: TGTGCCAGCAGTGCTACGACTAGCGGGAGTTACGAGCAGTACTTC. Looking up the rest from reference TRBV2 and TRBJ2-7 gives the full variable domain: EPEVTQTPSHQVTQMGQEVILRCVPISNHLYFYWYRQILGQKVEFLVSFYNNEISEKSEIFDDQFSVERPDGSNFTLKIRSTKLEDSAMYFCASSATTSGSYEQYFGPGTRLTVT.

The chain is built from TRBV5-6 and TRBJ2-3, with 9 bases identical to TRBD2. This CDR3 region has 12 residues. The ends lost 4 bases at V and 12 bases at J; junction bases unmatched: 6. Germline CDR1 reads SGHDT; CDR2 reads YYEEEE. CDR3 bases: TGTGCCAGCAGCCTAGATAGCGGGAGACAGTATTTT. It specifies CASSLDSGRQYF.

The chain couples TRBV30 to TRBJ1-5; possibly TRBD1 for D (5 bases). Germline V gene lookup returns CDR1 GTSNPN and CDR2 SVGIG (reference sequence). Deletions cut 7 bases from V and 0 bases from J, with 7 bases between. The CDR3 consists of 12 residues. Here the CDR3 DNA reads TGTGCCTACGGACATAGCAATCAGCCCCAGCATTTT. Its protein is CAYGHSNQPQHF.

The V gene is TRBV2, the J gene TRBJ1-2; weak D call: TRBD1 (5 bases). The CDR3 totals 14 residues. CDR1 and CDR2 from the germline V gene are SNHLY and FYNNEI. V was shortened by 4 bases and J by 8 bases, with 17 bases between the two germline ends. The CDR3 region is CASSGQGPQGGYTF. For the CDR3, the DNA is TGTGCCAGCAGTGGCCAGGGACCCCAAGGAGGCTACACCTTC. The variable domain in full, with the rest retrieved from reference TRBV2 and TRBJ1-2, is EPEVTQTPSHQVTQMGQEVILRCVPISNHLYFYWYRQILGQKVEFLVSFYNNEISEKSEIFDDQFSVERPDGSNFTLKIRSTKLEDSAMYFCASSGQGPQGGYTFGSGTRLTVV.

The rearrangement links TRBV28 to TRBJ1-5; D is unclear. This CDR3 has 15 amino acids. V was pared by 1 base and J by 0 bases, with 7 bases between. Germline loops: CDR1 MDHEN, CDR2 SYDVKM. The CDR3 sequence: CASSLFGYSNQPQHF. As DNA, the CDR3 is TGTGCCAGCAGTTTATTCGGCTATAGCAATCAGCCCCAGCATTTT.

This sequence joins TRBV6-1 and TRBJ1-2; TRBD1 aligns across 8 bases. J gave up 0 bases and V 3 bases, and 9 bases lay outside the gene matches. Germline-derived CDR1 and CDR2 are MNHNS and SASEGT. CDR3 length: 17 amino acids. CDR3 sequence (DNA): TGTGCCAGCAGTGAGATTGTGACAGGGGACACTAACTATGGCTACACCTTC. Translated: CASSEIVTGDTNYGYTF.

The V gene is TRBV30, the J gene TRBJ2-5; 13 positions match TRBD2. Germline loops: CDR1 GTSNPN, CDR2 SVGIG (reference sequence). Losses at the gene ends were 3 bases for V and 9 bases for J; bases not matched to a gene: 7. The CDR3 length is 14 residues. CDR3 in amino acids: CAWSQGLAGKAQYF. The DNA of the CDR3 is TGTGCCTGGAGCCAGGGACTAGCGGGAAAAGCCCAGTACTTC. Full variable domain (remainder filled in from reference TRBV30 and TRBJ2-5): SQTIHQWPATLVQPVGSPLSLECTVEGTSNPNLYWYRQAAGRGLQLLFYSVGIGQISSEVPQNLSASRPQDRQFILSSKKLLLSDSGFYLCAWSQGLAGKAQYFGPGTRLLVL.

This sequence joins TRBV21-1 and TRBJ1-2. TRBV21-1 is noted as a pseudogene. The CDR3 is 15 amino acids. The CDR3 region is CASSKAPAGGGGYTF. CDR3 DNA: TGTGCCAGCAGCAAAGCGCCGGCAGGGGGGGGAGGCTACACCTTC.

The chain uses TRBV7-2 and TRBJ2-5; 12 bases agree with TRBD2. Germline CDR1 and CDR2: SGHTA and FQGNSA. This CDR3 comprises 16 residues. Trimming took 1 base from V and 4 from J; bases not matched to a gene: 4. CDR3 amino acids: CTSSLEAGLAGETQYF. The CDR3 DNA reads TGTACCAGCAGCTTAGAGGCGGGACTAGCGGGAGAGACCCAGTACTTC.

The rearrangement uses TRBV5-1 and TRBJ1-3; tentative D call: TRBD1 (6 bases). V lost 4 bases and J lost 3, with 20 bases in between. This CDR3 comprises 17 residues. The V gene's germline CDR1 is SGHRS and CDR2 YFSETQ. The CDR3 sequence: CASSRAQGPGGGNTIYF. The CDR3 DNA reads as TGCGCCAGCAGCAGAGCGCAGGGGCCGGGAGGTGGAAACACCATATATTTT.

The V call is TRBV5-1, the J call TRBJ2-5, with 7 bases aligning to TRBD2. With V trimmed by 0 bases and J by 2 bases, 4 bases remained unmatched. The CDR3 totals 15 residues. The germline gives CDR1 SGHRS, CDR2 YFSETQ. CDR3 DNA sequence: TGCGCCAGCAGCTTGGGGGGACTATATCAAGAGACCCAGTACTTC. This translates into CASSLGGLYQETQYF.

The rearrangement links TRBV10-3 to TRBJ1-4; TRBD1 is a possible D gene (5 bases). This CDR3 spans 17 amino acids. Germline CDR1 and CDR2: ENHRY and SYGVKD. The V end was cut by 6 bases, the J end by 3 bases, with 20 bases between. This CDR3 reads CAIRSGAGAVANEKLFF. As DNA, the CDR3 is TGTGCCATCAGATCCGGGGCCGGGGCGGTCGCTAATGAAAAACTGTTTTTT.

The CDR3 spells CASSLGQGGYEQYF. In nucleotides, the CDR3 is TGTGCCAGCAGCCTTGGACAGGGGGGCTACGAGCAGTACTTC. The chain recombines TRBV5-6 with TRBJ2-7, with 10 bases identical to TRBD1. V trimming: 4 bases; J trimming: 3 bases; junction bases outside the gene matches: 4. The CDR3 length is 14 residues. From germline, CDR1 is SGHDT and CDR2 YYEEEE. The full variable domain, its missing parts supplied by reference TRBV5-6 and TRBJ2-7, is DAGVTQSPTHLIKTRGQQVTLRCSPKSGHDTVSWYQQALGQGPQFIFQYYEEEERQRGNFPDRFSGHQFPNYSSELNVNALLLGDSALYLCASSLGQGGYEQYFGPGTRLTVT.

The chain recombines TRBV6-2 or TRBV6-3 with TRBJ1-1; D not resolved. Looked up from germline, CDR1 is MNHEY and CDR2 is SVGEGT. The CDR3 spans 15 residues. The V end was cut by 2 bases, the J end by 4 bases, with 14 bases between. The CDR3 bases are TGTGCCAGCAGTTACGACGACCGAAGAACCACTGAAGCTTTCTTT. This encodes CASSYDDRRTTEAFF.

V and J are TRBV24-1 and TRBJ2-5; 7 bases match TRBD1. The germline V gene has CDR1 KGHDR and CDR2 SFDVKD. Unmatched junction bases numbered 5, after V lost 3 bases and J lost 2 bases. There are 15 residues in the CDR3. The CDR3 loop reads CATSDPGTAQETQYF. The CDR3 DNA follows: TGTGCCACCAGTGATCCCGGGACAGCACAAGAGACCCAGTACTTC.

J is TRBJ2-1 and V is TRBV19; tentative D call: TRBD2 (6 bases). This CDR3 has 14 residues. V was cut by 6 bases and J by 5 bases, with 14 bases left in between. Germline loops: CDR1 LNHDA, CDR2 SQIVND (reference sequence). The CDR3 region is CASRGLGSNNEQFF. DNA of the CDR3: TGTGCCAGTAGGGGACTTGGATCCAACAATGAGCAGTTCTTC.

This chain links TRBV5-1 with TRBJ2-7, with 15 bases fitting TRBD2. From germline, CDR1 is SGHRS and CDR2 YFSETQ. The CDR3 sequence is 17 residues long. J was trimmed by 6 bases and V by 2 bases; bases with no gene match: 9. In DNA, the CDR3 is TGCGCCAGCAGCTTAGAGCCGGGACTAGCGGGAGGTGGCGAGCAGTACTTC. It is translated as CASSLEPGLAGGGEQYF.

The chain recombines TRBV4-2 with TRBJ1-6, with TRBD1 identical over 9 bases. Losses at the gene ends were 4 bases for V and 8 bases for J; bases not matched to a gene: 12. Germline values: CDR1 LGHNA, CDR2 YNFKEQ. The CDR3 runs 17 residues. The CDR3 spells CASSRQGGLGVDSPLHF. CDR3 nucleotides: TGTGCCAGCAGCCGACAGGGGGGACTTGGGGTGGATTCACCCCTCCACTTT.